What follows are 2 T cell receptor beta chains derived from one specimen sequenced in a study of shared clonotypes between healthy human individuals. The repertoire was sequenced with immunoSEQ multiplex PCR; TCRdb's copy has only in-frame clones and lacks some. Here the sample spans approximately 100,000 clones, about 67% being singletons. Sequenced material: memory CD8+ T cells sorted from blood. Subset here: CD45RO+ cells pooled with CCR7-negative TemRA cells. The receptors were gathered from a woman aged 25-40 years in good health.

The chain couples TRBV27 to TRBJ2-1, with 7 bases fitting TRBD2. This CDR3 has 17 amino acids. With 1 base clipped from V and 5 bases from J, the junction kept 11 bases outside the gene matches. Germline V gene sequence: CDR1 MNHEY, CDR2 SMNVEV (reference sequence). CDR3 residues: CASSLYLLASGNNEQFF. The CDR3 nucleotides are TGTGCCAGCAGTTTATATTTATTGGCTAGCGGAAACAATGAGCAGTTCTTC.

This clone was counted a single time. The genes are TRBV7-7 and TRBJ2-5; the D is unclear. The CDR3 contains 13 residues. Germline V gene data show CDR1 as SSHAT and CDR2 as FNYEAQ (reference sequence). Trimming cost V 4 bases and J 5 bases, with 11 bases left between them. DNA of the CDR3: TGTGCCAGCAGCTCCATCATTAGGGAGACCCAGTACTTC. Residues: CASSSIIRETQYF. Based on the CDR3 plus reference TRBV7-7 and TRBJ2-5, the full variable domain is GAGVSQSPRYKVTKRGQDVTLRCDPISSHATLYWYQQALGQGPEFLTYFNYEAQPDKSGLPSDRFSAERPEGSISTLTIQRTEQRDSAMYRCASSSIIRETQYFGPGTRLLVL.